This T cell receptor (beta chain) came from a study of OX40 agonist ivuxolimab in advanced cancers. Deletions cut 6 bases from V and 4 bases from J, with 13 bases between. There are 13 residues in the CDR3. Germline lookup yields CDR1 MNHEY and CDR2 SVGAGI. Blood sampling was done at baseline, cycle 4 day 1, and cycle 7 day 1. Using immunoSEQ multiplex PCR, the repertoire was profiled, and TCRdb retains in-frame clones only, with some absent. Of around 70,000 clones in the sample, less than 90% were seen once. This clonotype was obtained from an adult with an advanced solid tumor such as melanoma, head and neck, liver or kidney cancer. The chain uses TRBV6-5 and TRBJ2-7; D is possibly TRBD1 (6 bases). The sample was CD4+ or CD8+ T cells sorted from blood, taken in a trial of the OX40 agonist ivuxolimab. CDR3 bases: TGTGCCAGCAGACCCGGACAGTTTTACGAGCAGTACTTC. Amino acids: CASRPGQFYEQYF.